What follows describes a single T cell receptor beta chain. Antigen unknown. One end of the junction does not line up with germline, which may come from a read error. The data are from a study of T cells after yellow fever vaccination. Notes on the study in general: Within FACS-sorted repertoires, abundant clonotypes contaminating from the bulk population could be present.

TCRdb fed the 5' RACE reads into MiXCR, producing one record per CDR3 protein. This sample yields nearly 300,000 distinct CDR3 sequences, of which 7.5% to 9% are seen a single time; about 3.7% belongs to the top ten. The receptor was derived from a man aged 18 to 35 who received the YFV17D yellow fever vaccine. The sample here was CD4+ T cells sorted from PBMCs, taken 5 days after the yellow fever booster vaccination.

The CDR3 coding sequence is TGTGCTAGCAGCTTCGGGGACCTTGGAGATACGCAGTATTTT. This gives the protein CASSFGDLGDTQYF. This chain uses TRBV7-7 with TRBJ2-3; D may match TRBD1 or TRBD2 (5 bases each). The germline V gene has CDR1 SSHAT and CDR2 FNYEAQ (reference sequence). The CDR3 runs to 14 residues.